These T cell receptor beta chains were read from a single sample in a study of CD8+ T cells in alopecia areata. Profiling relied on immunoSEQ multiplex PCR, and the TCRdb table lists in-frame clones only, not all of them. The sample lists approximately 30,000 clones; roughly 58% were seen once. The sequencing sample was made of NKG2D-high CD8+ T cells sorted from blood. The origin of the receptors is a human donor with alopecia areata. The CDR3 runs from the conserved cysteine through the conserved F or W. The D gene is left open where the match is weak. Not every row has a clone size; where given, it reads once, few, many or a size class.

J gene: TRBJ2-1
clone size: NA
D gene: TRBD2
V gene: TRBV30
CDR3 protein: CAWSVFPGLAGGYEQFF
CDR3 DNA: TGTGCCTGGAGTGTATTCCCGGGACTAGCGGGAGGGTATGAGCAGTTCTTC

J gene: TRBJ2-7
clone size: NA
D gene: NA
V gene: TRBV4-2
CDR3 protein: CASSQVAGEAYEQYF
CDR3 DNA: TGTGCCAGCAGCCAAGTTGCAGGGGAGGCCTACGAGCAGTACTTC

J gene: TRBJ2-3
clone size: NA
D gene: NA
V gene: TRBV27
CDR3 protein: CASQLAGLTDTQYF
CDR3 DNA: TGTGCCAGCCAACTCGCAGGGCTCACAGATACGCAGTATTTT

J gene: TRBJ2-1
clone size: NA
D gene: TRBD1
V gene: TRBV6-5
CDR3 protein: CASSPLWDRTDEQFF
CDR3 DNA: TGTGCCAGCAGTCCACTCTGGGACAGAACGGATGAGCAGTTCTTC

J gene: TRBJ2-7
clone size: NA
D gene: NA
V gene: TRBV7-8
CDR3 protein: CASSSARSNEQYF
CDR3 DNA: TGTGCCAGCAGCTCAGCCAGATCCAACGAGCAGTACTTC

J gene: TRBJ1-1
clone size: NA
D gene: NA
V gene: TRBV5-1
CDR3 protein: CASSFSDSGAFF
CDR3 DNA: TGCGCCAGCAGCTTCTCTGATTCTGGAGCTTTCTTT

J gene: TRBJ2-1
clone size: NA
D gene: NA
V gene: TRBV11-2
CDR3 protein: CASSPPYTYNEQFF
CDR3 DNA: TGTGCCAGCAGCCCACCATATACCTACAATGAGCAGTTCTTC

J gene: TRBJ2-7
clone size: NA
D gene: TRBD2
V gene: TRBV28
CDR3 protein: CASSLGTSGYEQYF
CDR3 DNA: TGTGCCAGCAGCCTCGGGACTAGCGGCTACGAGCAGTACTTC

J gene: TRBJ2-5
clone size: NA
D gene: TRBD2
V gene: TRBV2
CDR3 protein: CASSGQTSFETQYF
CDR3 DNA: TGTGCCAGCAGTGGACAGACTAGCTTTGAGACCCAGTACTTC

J gene: TRBJ2-7
clone size: NA
D gene: NA
V gene: TRBV19
CDR3 protein: CASSPPAGLSYEQYF
CDR3 DNA: TGTGCCAGTAGTCCTCCGGCAGGGTTATCCTACGAGCAGTACTTC

J gene: TRBJ2-7
clone size: NA
D gene: TRBD2
V gene: TRBV28
CDR3 protein: CASSLLLAGVSSYEQYF
CDR3 DNA: TGTGCCAGCAGTTTACTCCTAGCGGGAGTCAGCTCCTACGAGCAGTACTTC

J gene: TRBJ2-1
clone size: NA
D gene: NA
V gene: TRBV29-1
CDR3 protein: CSVEDLPSNEQFF
CDR3 DNA: TGCAGCGTTGAAGATTTACCTAGTAATGAGCAGTTCTTC

J gene: TRBJ1-1
clone size: NA
D gene: NA
V gene: TRBV2
CDR3 protein: CASREQGMNTEAFF
CDR3 DNA: TGTGCCAGCAGGGAACAGGGCATGAACACTGAAGCTTTCTTT

J gene: TRBJ2-7
clone size: medium-sized
D gene: NA
V gene: TRBV27
CDR3 protein: CASSLSQTWYYYEQYF
CDR3 DNA: TGTGCCAGCAGTTTATCCCAAACTTGGTACTACTACGAGCAGTACTTC

J gene: TRBJ2-1
clone size: NA
D gene: TRBD2
V gene: TRBV7-3
CDR3 protein: CASSEELAVLSEQFF
CDR3 DNA: TGTGCCAGCAGCGAAGAACTAGCGGTTCTTTCCGAGCAGTTCTTC

J gene: TRBJ2-1
clone size: few
D gene: TRBD2
V gene: TRBV29-1
CDR3 protein: CSVGTSENNEQFF
CDR3 DNA: TGCAGCGTTGGGACTAGCGAGAACAATGAGCAGTTCTTC

J gene: TRBJ2-2
clone size: NA
D gene: NA
V gene: TRBV6-5
CDR3 protein: CASRSYAGTGELFF
CDR3 DNA: TGTGCCAGCAGATCTTACGCGGGCACCGGGGAGCTGTTTTTT

J gene: TRBJ2-1
clone size: NA
D gene: NA
V gene: TRBV5-1
CDR3 protein: CASTSEVSSYNEQFF
CDR3 DNA: TGCGCCAGCACATCGGAAGTGAGCTCCTACAATGAGCAGTTCTTC

J gene: TRBJ2-3
clone size: once
D gene: NA
V gene: TRBV13
CDR3 protein: CASTQTSGADTQYF
CDR3 DNA: TGTGCCAGCACCCAGACTAGTGGAGCAGATACGCAGTATTTT

J gene: TRBJ1-2
clone size: NA
D gene: NA
V gene: TRBV5-4
CDR3 protein: CASSGANYGYTF
CDR3 DNA: TGTGCCAGCAGCGGCGCCAACTATGGCTACACCTTC

J gene: TRBJ2-7
clone size: NA
D gene: NA
V gene: TRBV7-9
CDR3 protein: CASSLDGVSSYEQYF
CDR3 DNA: TGTGCCAGCAGCTTAGATGGGGTCAGTTCCTACGAGCAGTACTTC

J gene: TRBJ2-2
clone size: NA
D gene: TRBD2
V gene: TRBV29-1
CDR3 protein: CSVAGLAGSQPTGELFF
CDR3 DNA: TGCAGCGTTGCAGGACTAGCGGGGTCACAACCCACCGGGGAGCTGTTTTTT

J gene: TRBJ2-7
clone size: NA
D gene: NA
V gene: TRBV4-3
CDR3 protein: CASSQEGQWGVSDEQYF
CDR3 DNA: TGCGCCAGCAGCCAAGAGGGTCAATGGGGGGTCTCCGACGAGCAGTACTTC

J gene: TRBJ2-5
clone size: NA
D gene: TRBD2
V gene: TRBV7-6
CDR3 protein: CASSPALSGRATETQYF
CDR3 DNA: TGTGCCAGCAGCCCTGCGCTTAGCGGGAGGGCCACAGAGACCCAGTACTTC

J gene: TRBJ2-3
clone size: NA
D gene: NA
V gene: TRBV2
CDR3 protein: CASSEGAQGTDTQYF
CDR3 DNA: TGTGCCAGCAGTGAAGGGGCACAGGGAACAGATACGCAGTATTTT

J gene: TRBJ2-1
clone size: NA
D gene: TRBD2
V gene: TRBV7-9
CDR3 protein: CATGGTNSYNEQFF
CDR3 DNA: TGTGCCACCGGGGGGACGAACTCCTACAATGAGCAGTTCTTC

J gene: TRBJ2-7
clone size: NA
D gene: NA
V gene: TRBV4-1
CDR3 protein: CASSQRSTYEQYF
CDR3 DNA: TGCGCCAGCAGCCAAAGAAGTACCTACGAGCAGTACTTC

J gene: TRBJ2-7
clone size: NA
D gene: NA
V gene: TRBV5-1
CDR3 protein: CASGSGGGGEQYF
CDR3 DNA: TGCGCCAGTGGTAGCGGAGGCGGTGGAGAGCAGTACTTC

J gene: TRBJ2-5
clone size: NA
D gene: TRBD1
V gene: TRBV27
CDR3 protein: CASSFLRQGQETQYF
CDR3 DNA: TGTGCCAGCAGTTTCCTTCGACAGGGACAAGAGACCCAGTACTTC

J gene: TRBJ2-7
clone size: NA
D gene: TRBD1
V gene: TRBV4-1
CDR3 protein: CASSSGGYEQYF
CDR3 DNA: TGCGCCAGCAGCTCAGGGGGCTACGAGCAGTACTTC

J gene: TRBJ1-2
clone size: NA
D gene: NA
V gene: TRBV19
CDR3 protein: CASSIDLLGYGYTF
CDR3 DNA: TGTGCCAGTAGTATAGACCTCCTTGGGTATGGCTACACCTTC

J gene: TRBJ2-7
clone size: NA
D gene: NA
V gene: TRBV4-1
CDR3 protein: CASSQGPGGGYEQYF
CDR3 DNA: TGCGCCAGCAGCCAAGGGCCAGGGGGAGGCTACGAGCAGTACTTC

J gene: TRBJ2-1
clone size: NA
D gene: TRBD1
V gene: TRBV9
CDR3 protein: CASSVVIGTGGMNEQFF
CDR3 DNA: TGTGCCAGCAGCGTAGTGATTGGGACAGGGGGCATGAATGAGCAGTTCTTC

J gene: TRBJ1-2
clone size: NA
D gene: NA
V gene: TRBV6-5
CDR3 protein: CASSYKGSYGYTF
CDR3 DNA: TGTGCCAGCAGTTACAAAGGTTCCTATGGCTACACCTTC

J gene: TRBJ2-5
clone size: NA
D gene: TRBD1
V gene: TRBV9
CDR3 protein: CASSEGGFLGETQYF
CDR3 DNA: TGTGCCAGCAGCGAAGGGGGCTTCCTTGGGGAGACCCAGTACTTC

J gene: TRBJ1-1
clone size: NA
D gene: NA
V gene: TRBV29-1
CDR3 protein: CSVTANTEAFF
CDR3 DNA: TGCAGCGTTACAGCGAACACTGAAGCTTTCTTT

J gene: TRBJ1-1
clone size: NA
D gene: NA
V gene: TRBV5-1
CDR3 protein: CASSFRGGNTEAFF
CDR3 DNA: TGCGCCAGCAGCTTCAGGGGTGGGAACACTGAAGCTTTCTTT

J gene: TRBJ2-3
clone size: once
D gene: TRBD2
V gene: TRBV27
CDR3 protein: CASKLAGGTDTQYF
CDR3 DNA: TGTGCCAGCAAACTAGCGGGGGGCACAGATACGCAGTATTTT

J gene: TRBJ2-7
clone size: few
D gene: NA
V gene: TRBV15
CDR3 protein: CATSRNYYEQYF
CDR3 DNA: TGTGCCACCAGCCGAAACTACTACGAGCAGTACTTC

J gene: TRBJ2-1
clone size: NA
D gene: TRBD2
V gene: TRBV6-4
CDR3 protein: CASSAASGNYEQFF
CDR3 DNA: TGTGCCAGCAGTGCGGCTAGCGGGAACTATGAGCAGTTCTTC

J gene: TRBJ1-2
clone size: NA
D gene: NA
V gene: TRBV29-1
CDR3 protein: CSGLREDYGYTF
CDR3 DNA: TGCAGCGGCCTCAGGGAAGACTATGGCTACACCTTC

J gene: TRBJ2-7
clone size: NA
D gene: NA
V gene: TRBV4-1
CDR3 protein: CASSHLPSSYEQYF
CDR3 DNA: TGCGCCAGCAGCCATCTGCCTAGCTCCTACGAGCAGTACTTC

J gene: TRBJ1-2
clone size: NA
D gene: NA
V gene: TRBV29-1
CDR3 protein: CSVVTPPDYGYTF
CDR3 DNA: TGCAGCGTTGTCACCCCCCCGGACTATGGCTACACCTTC

J gene: TRBJ2-5
clone size: NA
D gene: TRBD1
V gene: TRBV6-5
CDR3 protein: CASSYWTGRETQYF
CDR3 DNA: TGTGCCAGCAGTTACTGGACAGGGCGGGAGACCCAGTACTTC

J gene: TRBJ1-4
clone size: NA
D gene: NA
V gene: TRBV10-2
CDR3 protein: CASRKGWGEKLFF
CDR3 DNA: TGCGCCAGCAGAAAGGGCTGGGGTGAAAAACTGTTTTTT

J gene: TRBJ1-4
clone size: NA
D gene: NA
V gene: TRBV11-2
CDR3 protein: CASSYTWGENEKLFF
CDR3 DNA: TGTGCCAGCAGCTATACATGGGGGGAGAATGAAAAACTGTTTTTT

J gene: TRBJ1-1
clone size: NA
D gene: NA
V gene: TRBV27
CDR3 protein: CASSSTGGLMNTEAFF
CDR3 DNA: TGTGCCAGCAGTTCGACGGGGGGGCTTATGAACACTGAAGCTTTCTTT